This T cell receptor beta chain emerged from a study of T cells in tuberculosis (dated by TCRdb to 2016 to 2019). In terms of the full investigation: In the study, CD1B tetramers and high-throughput TCR immunosequencing were combined to characterize T cells specific for the mycobacterial lipid antigen glucose monomycolate (GMM). IGRA-negative adolescents, IGRA-positive adolescents with latent tuberculosis and adults with active tuberculosis, some 11 per group, were compared in a South African clinical cohort. What the work shows at the level of the full study, not this receptor alone: Using GEM motif frequencies, a classifier achieved approximately 73% accuracy, whereas a classifier built on the diverse GMM-specific repertoire got to 87% accuracy (AUROC about 0.9). Which clinical samples got chosen depended on the availability of cryopreserved specimens, and the active tuberculosis cases were adults, whereas the controls were adolescents. The smaller NN-distances were partly driven by shorter CDR3-alpha lengths in active tuberculosis patients, and the difference for TCR-beta did not reach statistical significance. Compared with IGRA-negative controls, TCR-alpha repertoires from active tuberculosis had smaller mean NN-distances to GMM-specific TCRs, which suggests that these TCRs underwent clonal expansion.

At study entry, a tuberculin skin test and the QuantiFERON-TB GOLD In-Tube IGRA were used to screen adolescents for latent tuberculosis infection. Immunosequencing was performed on unsorted cryopreserved PBMC, with 75,000 to 100,000 T cells per clinical donor covered on average. Eleven high schools in the Worcester region of the Western Cape, South Africa, served as enrollment sites for adolescents aged 12 to 18 years. About 10 M. tuberculosis-infected adolescents and some 10 uninfected adolescents were selected, with the two groups matched for age and sex. PBMC from adolescents were isolated by density centrifugation from freshly drawn heparinized blood and then cryopreserved. The immunoSEQ multiplex PCR assay was used to generate TCR libraries, with TCR-beta and/or TCR-alpha/delta assays applied to each sample. The Illumina high-throughput platform was used to sequence the amplified TCR libraries. From the authors' description of their analysis: Clustering and dimensionality reduction were performed using pairwise TCRdist distances among GMM-specific receptors from ex vivo sorted or in vitro expanded T cells. Each clinical repertoire received a mean NN-distance score, defined as the average TCRdist to the nearest 10% of tetramer-positive reference sequences. To compute GEM TCR motif frequency, the fraction of unique TCRs matching known GEM sequences by V/J usage and CDR3 length was calculated. Active tuberculosis was classified by linear discriminant analysis with leave-one-out cross-validation, implemented in scikit-learn. TCRdb obtained this table from immuneACCESS and retained in-frame rearrangements with V and J assigned. These tables miss some clones; where compared with another copy, unresolved V genes account for less than half of the shortfall, and the remainder is unexplained. The V and J calls and the clone size are those of that table, but D and trimming were determined from the DNA. The sample records tens of thousands of clones, approximately 89% of which are singletons. The ten biggest clones cover 2% to 2.5% of the sample.

For this clone: Its antigen has not been determined. Within one base of it there is no much larger clone, and no base qualities were kept.

The junction shows trimming of 1 base on V and 7 bases on J, and the gene matches do not reach 3 bases of it. The CDR3 spans 13 residues, from the cysteine through the phenylalanine. Left in the record is the CDR3 DNA by itself, 39 bases read in frame from the first base. CDR1 SNHLY and CDR2 FYNNEI were looked up in the germline V gene. Sample: PBMCs. Recombination joined TRBV2 with TRBJ2-5, with 7 central nucleotides matching TRBD2. This TCR was recovered from a donor between 10 and 35 years old with latent tuberculosis or without tuberculosis infection. The CDR3 in this case is CASSEVVAGTQYF. The base sequence is TGTGCCAGCAGTGAAGTGGTAGCGGGGACCCAGTACTTC.